The source of this TCR beta chain is a study of blood T cell repertoires in COVID-19. Study context: Acute-phase and convalescent COVID-19 samples originated in the United States, Italy and Spain. From T cells, B-cell-depleted T cells, or PBMCs came the material, which was cDNA or gDNA.

The method was immunoSEQ multiplex PCR; TCRdb's version includes in-frame clones alone and lacks a portion of them. The data contain under 95,000 clones, around 90% of them singletons. The CDR3 has 15 residues. J gave up 1 base and V 6 bases, and 6 bases lay outside the gene matches. Germline V gene lookup returns CDR1 LNHDA and CDR2 SQIVND (reference sequence). The clonotype originates from a man aged 35 to 55 with acute or convalescent COVID-19. Sequencing was carried out using peripheral blood. The chain couples TRBV19 to TRBJ1-5; TRBD1 matches at 7 bases. The CDR3 loop reads CASRGRGLSNQPQHF. The CDR3 DNA follows: TGTGCCAGTAGGGGTAGGGGGCTAAGCAATCAGCCCCAGCATTTT.